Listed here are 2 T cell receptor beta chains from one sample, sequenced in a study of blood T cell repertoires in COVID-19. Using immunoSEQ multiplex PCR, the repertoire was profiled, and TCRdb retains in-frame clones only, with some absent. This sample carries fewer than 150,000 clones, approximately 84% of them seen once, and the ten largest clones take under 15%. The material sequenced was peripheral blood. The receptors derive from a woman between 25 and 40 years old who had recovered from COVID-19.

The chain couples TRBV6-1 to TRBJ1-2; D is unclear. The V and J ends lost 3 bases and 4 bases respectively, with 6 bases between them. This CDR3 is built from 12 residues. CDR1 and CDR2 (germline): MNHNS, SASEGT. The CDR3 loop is CASSEGSYGYTF. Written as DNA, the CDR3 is TGTGCCAGCAGTGAGGGCAGCTATGGCTACACCTTC.

The CDR3 sequence: CASSSNLYNEQFF. The CDR3, as DNA: TGTGCCAGCAGTTCAAACTTATACAATGAGCAGTTCTTC. The chain employs TRBV12-3 or TRBV12-4 and TRBJ2-1; D unresolved. This CDR3 region has 13 residues. Deletions cut 4 bases from V and 4 bases from J, with 8 bases between.